The text below deals with one T cell receptor (beta chain). Its antigen is not identified. A junction boundary mismatches the germline segment, possibly from a read error. Preparation of TCR beta libraries was done by quantitative 5'-RACE with molecular barcodes. TCRdb independently ran MiXCR on the 5' RACE reads; one entry per CDR3 protein. The sample lists roughly 400,000 distinct CDR3 sequences, 20% to 25% occurring once. The sample belongs to a study of CD8 T cells in ankylosing spondylitis. This CDR3 has 18 amino acids. Germline V gene sequence: CDR1 SGHTA, CDR2 FQGTGA. General study findings and limits: For ankylosing spondylitis blood, a TCR beta motif of roughly 8 highly homologous variants appeared characteristic. Clones linked to disease, bearing a CD8+ phenotype, were relatively rare in peripheral blood.

Sequenced sample: blood, either unsorted or a sorted T cell fraction (not recorded which). The chain carries TRBV7-3 and TRBJ2-1, with TRBD2 matching 10 bases. This receptor was taken from a male donor with ankylosing spondylitis. The CDR3 loop is CASSLFASGGPGYTEQFF. CDR3 nucleotide sequence: TGTGCCAGCAGCTTATTCGCTAGCGGGGGCCCGGGTTACACTGAGCAGTTCTTC. Supplemented by reference TRBV7-3 and TRBJ2-1, the full variable domain reads GAGVSQTPSNKVTEKGKYVELRCDPISGHTALYWYRQSLGQGPEFLIYFQGTGAADDSGLPNDRFFAVRPEGSVSTLKIQRTERGDSAVYLCASSLFASGGPGYTEQFFGPGTRLTVL.